The 18 T cell receptor beta chains below come from one sample, sequenced in a study of Ad26.COV2.S vaccination and SARS-CoV-2 variants. Libraries were prepared by immunoSEQ multiplex PCR; TCRdb keeps only in-frame clonotypes and omits some of them. The sample lists over 110,000 clones, roughly 85% occurring once. The input for sequencing was peripheral blood, taken after recovery from COVID-19. These receptors were collected from a human donor who had recovered from COVID-19.

This rearrangement joins TRBV27 to TRBJ1-1; maybe TRBD1 (5 bases). This CDR3 region has 14 residues. The V end lost 3 bases, the J end lost 4 bases, and 12 bases lay between the germline ends. CDR1 and CDR2 (germline): MNHEY, SMNVEV (reference sequence). The CDR3 protein is CASSFSGTGTEAFF. The CDR3 DNA follows: TGTGCCAGCAGTTTTTCCGGGACTGGCACTGAAGCTTTCTTT.

The chain employs TRBV27 and TRBJ2-7; D not resolved. This CDR3 comprises 15 residues. Trimming cost V 8 bases and J 4 bases, with 21 bases left between them. CDR1 is MNHEY and CDR2 is SMNVEV in the germline V gene (reference sequence). The CDR3 reads CASWGLGGLPYEQYF. The CDR3 DNA follows: TGTGCCAGCTGGGGATTAGGTGGCCTGCCTTACGAGCAGTACTTC.

The chain links TRBV2 to TRBJ2-1; weak D call: TRBD1 (6 bases). Between the trimmed V and J ends, which lost 1 base and 5 bases, there was a span of 9 bases. The CDR3 has 14 residues. In germline, CDR1 is SNHLY, CDR2 FYNNEI. The CDR3 here is CASSEGQGNNEQFF. CDR3 DNA: TGTGCCAGCAGTGAAGGCCAGGGGAACAATGAGCAGTTCTTC.

With respect to this clone: The sample holds other DNA sequences that translate to the same CDR3. CDR3 sequence: CASSLSGTEAFF. Here the CDR3 DNA reads TGTGCCAGCAGCTTATCCGGCACTGAAGCTTTCTTT. The chain links TRBV7-9 to TRBJ1-1; D remains unclear. From germline, CDR1 is SEHNR and CDR2 FQNEAQ (reference sequence). This CDR3 spans 12 amino acids. The germline V and J ends were trimmed by 2 bases and 4 bases, with 5 bases remaining between them.

CDR3 DNA sequence: TGTGCCAGCTCAAGGACAGGGCTTGGGACCGGGGAGCTGTTTTTT. Protein product: CASSRTGLGTGELFF. The chain has TRBV18 and TRBJ2-2; 8 nucleotides align to TRBD1. Germline V gives CDR1 KGHSH, CDR2 LQKENI. The ends lost 5 bases at V and 5 bases at J; junction bases unmatched: 7. CDR3 length equals 15 residues.

This chain uses TRBV4-3 with TRBJ2-5; weak D call: TRBD2 (5 bases). The length of the CDR3 is 15 residues. Germline CDR1 and CDR2: LGHNA and YSLEER. The V gene lost 2 bases and the J gene lost 5 bases, with 15 bases spanning the gap. The CDR3 protein is CASSQTRIRWETQYF. The CDR3 DNA follows: TGCGCCAGCAGCCAAACTAGGATCCGATGGGAGACCCAGTACTTC.

The CDR3 loop reads CASSYKGTDTQYF. CDR3 DNA sequence: TGTGCCAGCAGTTATAAGGGGACAGATACGCAGTATTTT. The chain recombines TRBV6-5 with TRBJ2-3; D might be TRBD1 (5 bases). The CDR3 contains 13 residues. V was cut by 3 bases and J by 3 bases, with 7 bases left in between. Germline lookup yields CDR1 MNHEY and CDR2 SVGAGI.

The J gene is TRBJ1-1, the V gene TRBV19; no clear D. Per the germline V gene, CDR1 is LNHDA and CDR2 is SQIVND (reference sequence). The CDR3 covers 15 residues. V was pared by 0 bases and J by 4 bases, with 12 bases between. DNA of the CDR3: TGTGCCAGTAGTATAGATTCAGTCGGAGGCACTGAAGCTTTCTTT. As protein: CASSIDSVGGTEAFF.

This clone was observed once. The chain recombines TRBV19 with TRBJ2-1; TRBD1 might be the D (6 bases). This CDR3 is 13 amino acids long. CDR1 is LNHDA and CDR2 is SQIVND in the germline V gene (reference sequence). V lost 3 bases to trimming and J lost 9 bases, with 12 bases between them. The CDR3 sequence is CASSISGAGEQFF. Written as DNA, the CDR3 is TGTGCCAGTAGTATTTCAGGGGCGGGTGAGCAGTTCTTC.

The CDR3 bases are TGCAGCGCGGACAGCCCCATGAACACCGGGGAGCTGTTTTTT. This gives the protein CSADSPMNTGELFF. The V gene is TRBV29-1, the J gene TRBJ2-2, with D possibly matching TRBD1 (6 bases). The V and J ends lost 7 bases and 1 base respectively, with 13 bases between them. This CDR3 contains 14 residues. Germline CDR1 reads SQVTM; CDR2 reads ANQGSEA.

The chain is built from TRBV4-3 and TRBJ2-2, with 10 nucleotides matching TRBD2. There are 19 residues in the CDR3. The V gene's germline CDR1 is LGHNA and CDR2 YSLEER. V shed 0 bases and J 3 bases; nucleotides not matched to a gene: 10. The CDR3 region has the DNA TGCGCCAGCAGCCAAGAGGTGGGGACTAGCGTTATTGACACCGGGGAGCTGTTTTTT. Translation gives CASSQEVGTSVIDTGELFF.

CDR3 bases: TGTGCCAGCAGGGACAGGGTAGACACCGGGGAGCTGTTTTTT. Its translation: CASRDRVDTGELFF. The rearrangement links TRBV7-9 to TRBJ2-2, with 8 bases matching TRBD1. CDR1 SEHNR and CDR2 FQNEAQ come from the germline V gene (reference sequence). The CDR3 covers 14 residues. V shed 6 bases and J 3 bases; nucleotides not matched to a gene: 3.

The J gene is TRBJ1-5, the V gene TRBV2; perhaps TRBD1 as D (5 bases). Looked up from germline, CDR1 is SNHLY and CDR2 is FYNNEI. This CDR3 has 18 residues. Trimming cost V 2 bases and J 2 bases, with 19 bases left between them. For the CDR3, the DNA is TGTGCCAGCAGTGAACCCCGTTCCCGCAGGGTAGGCAATCAGCCCCAGCATTTT. This translates into CASSEPRSRRVGNQPQHF.

The gene calls are TRBV2 and TRBJ2-2; 8 nucleotides align to TRBD1. The length of the CDR3 is 14 residues. The J segment lost 7 bases and the V segment lost 3 bases, leaving 4 bases of the junction unmatched. Germline-derived CDR1 and CDR2 are SNHLY and FYNNEI. The CDR3 region has the DNA TGTGCCAGCAGTGAGCAGGGGGCTGGCGGGGAGCTGTTTTTT. It yields the protein CASSEQGAGGELFF.

The chain is built from TRBV19 and TRBJ2-1; 7 bases line up with TRBD2. Germline V gives CDR1 LNHDA, CDR2 SQIVND (reference sequence). This CDR3 has 17 residues. Trimming at V came to 3 bases and at J to 1 base, leaving 9 bases not matched to a gene. CDR3 loop: CASSMESRAGSYNEQFF. The CDR3 DNA reads TGTGCCAGTAGTATGGAGTCCCGAGCGGGGTCCTACAATGAGCAGTTCTTC.

In this sample, this clone turned up once. This chain connects TRBV10-3 to TRBJ1-1, with D possibly matching TRBD1 (5 bases). Germline V gives CDR1 ENHRY, CDR2 SYGVKD. The length of the CDR3 is 14 residues. Between the trimmed V and J ends, which lost 5 bases and 3 bases, there was a span of 13 bases. CDR3 protein: CAISLNGGDTEAFF. The DNA for the CDR3 is TGTGCCATCAGTCTAAATGGGGGAGACACTGAAGCTTTCTTT.

This sequence joins TRBV4-3 and TRBJ2-1; TRBD2 matches 8 bases. Germline V gene sequence: CDR1 LGHNA, CDR2 YSLEER. The CDR3 runs 17 residues. J was trimmed by 4 bases and V by 0 bases; bases with no gene match: 8. The CDR3 reads CASSQESSGGFYNEQFF. In DNA, the CDR3 is TGCGCCAGCAGCCAAGAATCCAGCGGGGGCTTTTACAATGAGCAGTTCTTC.

The chain uses TRBV7-9 and TRBJ2-5; D unresolved. Germline CDR1 is SEHNR and CDR2 is FQNEAQ (reference sequence). This CDR3 spans 12 amino acids. V gave up 4 bases and J gave up 5 bases, with 8 bases separating them. CDR3 sequence: CASSYTRETQYF. The CDR3, as DNA: TGTGCCAGCAGCTATACACGGGAGACCCAGTACTTC. The full variable domain, in which reference TRBV7-9 and TRBJ2-5 provide the parts outside the CDR3, is DTGVSQNPRHKITKRGQNVTFRCDPISEHNRLYWYRQTLGQGPEFLTYFQNEAQLEKSRLLSDRFSAERPKGSFSTLEIQRTEQGDSAMYLCASSYTRETQYFGPGTRLLVL.